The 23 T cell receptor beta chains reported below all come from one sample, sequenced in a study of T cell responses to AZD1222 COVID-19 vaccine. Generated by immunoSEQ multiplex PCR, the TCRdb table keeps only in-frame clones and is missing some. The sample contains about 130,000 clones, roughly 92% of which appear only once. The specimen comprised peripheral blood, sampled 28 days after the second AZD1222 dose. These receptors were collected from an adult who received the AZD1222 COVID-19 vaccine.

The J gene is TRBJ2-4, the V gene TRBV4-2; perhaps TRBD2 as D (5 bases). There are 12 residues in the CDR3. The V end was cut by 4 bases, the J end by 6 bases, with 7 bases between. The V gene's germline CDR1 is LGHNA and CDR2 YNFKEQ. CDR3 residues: CASSRGLNIQYF. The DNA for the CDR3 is TGTGCCAGCAGCCGTGGACTAAACATTCAGTACTTC.

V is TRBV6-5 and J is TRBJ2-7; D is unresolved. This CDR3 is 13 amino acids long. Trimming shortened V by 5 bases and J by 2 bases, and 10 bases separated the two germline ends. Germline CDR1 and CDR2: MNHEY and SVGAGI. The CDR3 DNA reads TGTGCCAGCAGTCGTCAATCTCCCTACGAGCAGTACTTC. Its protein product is CASSRQSPYEQYF.

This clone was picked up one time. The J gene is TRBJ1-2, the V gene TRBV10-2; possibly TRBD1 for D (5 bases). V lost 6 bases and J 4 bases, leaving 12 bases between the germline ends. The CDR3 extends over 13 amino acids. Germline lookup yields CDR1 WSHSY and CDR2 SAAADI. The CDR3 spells CASSYGGTYGYTF. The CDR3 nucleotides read TGCGCCAGCAGCTACGGGGGTACCTATGGCTACACCTTC.

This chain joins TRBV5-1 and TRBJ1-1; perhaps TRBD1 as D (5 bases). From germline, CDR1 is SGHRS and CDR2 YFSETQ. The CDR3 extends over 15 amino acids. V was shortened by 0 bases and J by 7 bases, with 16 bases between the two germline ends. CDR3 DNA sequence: TGCGCCAGCAGCTTGGAAGCTGCGGGGGGGATTGAAGCTTTCTTT. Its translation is CASSLEAAGGIEAFF.

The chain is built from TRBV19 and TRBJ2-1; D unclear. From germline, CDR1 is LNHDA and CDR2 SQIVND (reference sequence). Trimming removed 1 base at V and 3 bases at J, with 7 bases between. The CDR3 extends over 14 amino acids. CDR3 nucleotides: TGTGCCAGTAGTATAGCACAGCGCTACAATGAGCAGTTCTTC. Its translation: CASSIAQRYNEQFF.

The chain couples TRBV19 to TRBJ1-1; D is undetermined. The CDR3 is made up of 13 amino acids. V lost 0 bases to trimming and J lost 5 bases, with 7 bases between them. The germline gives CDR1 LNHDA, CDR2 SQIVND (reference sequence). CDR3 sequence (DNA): TGTGCCAGTAGTATAGATGCTGGAACTGAAGCTTTCTTT. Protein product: CASSIDAGTEAFF.

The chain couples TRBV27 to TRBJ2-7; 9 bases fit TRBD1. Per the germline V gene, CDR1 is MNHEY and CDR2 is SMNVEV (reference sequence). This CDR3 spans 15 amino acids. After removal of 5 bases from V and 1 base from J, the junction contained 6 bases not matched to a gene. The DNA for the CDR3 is TGTGCCAGCAGTCTTGGGACAGGGACGTCCTACGAGCAGTACTTC. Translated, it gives CASSLGTGTSYEQYF.

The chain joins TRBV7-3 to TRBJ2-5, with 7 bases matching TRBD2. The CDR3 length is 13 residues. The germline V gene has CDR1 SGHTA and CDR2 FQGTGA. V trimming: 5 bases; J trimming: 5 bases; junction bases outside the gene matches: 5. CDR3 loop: CASSPKGGETQYF. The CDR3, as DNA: TGTGCCAGCAGCCCAAAGGGAGGGGAGACCCAGTACTTC.

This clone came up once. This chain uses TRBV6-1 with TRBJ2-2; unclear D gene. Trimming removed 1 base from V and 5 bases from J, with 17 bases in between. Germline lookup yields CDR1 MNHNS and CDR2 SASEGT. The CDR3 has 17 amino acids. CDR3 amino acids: CASSEGVFLTSTGELFF. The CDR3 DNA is TGTGCCAGCAGTGAAGGTGTCTTTTTAACCTCTACCGGGGAGCTGTTTTTT.

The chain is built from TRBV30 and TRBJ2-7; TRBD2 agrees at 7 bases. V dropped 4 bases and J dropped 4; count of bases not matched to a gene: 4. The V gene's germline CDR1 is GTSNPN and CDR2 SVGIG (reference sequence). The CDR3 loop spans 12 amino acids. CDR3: CAWTGGRYEQYF. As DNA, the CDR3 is TGTGCCTGGACCGGGGGGAGGTACGAGCAGTACTTC. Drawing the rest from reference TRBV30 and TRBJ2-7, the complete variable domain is SQTIHQWPATLVQPVGSPLSLECTVEGTSNPNLYWYRQAAGRGLQLLFYSVGIGQISSEVPQNLSASRPQDRQFILSSKKLLLSDSGFYLCAWTGGRYEQYFGPGTRLTVT.

CDR3 nucleotides: TGTGCCAGCAGCTTATGGGCAGCGAACACTGAAGCTTTCTTT. Protein sequence: CASSLWAANTEAFF. The chain recombines TRBV7-2 with TRBJ1-1, with no clear D. Trimming stripped 2 bases from V and 1 base from J, with 8 bases between. CDR1 SGHTA and CDR2 FQGNSA come from the germline V gene. The CDR3 runs to 14 residues.

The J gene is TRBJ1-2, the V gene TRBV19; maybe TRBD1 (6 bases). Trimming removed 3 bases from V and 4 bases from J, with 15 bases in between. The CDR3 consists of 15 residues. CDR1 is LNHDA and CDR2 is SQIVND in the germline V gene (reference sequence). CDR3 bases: TGTGCCAGTAGTATTCCCTTCGGGGGCGGCTATGGCTACACCTTC. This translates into CASSIPFGGGYGYTF.

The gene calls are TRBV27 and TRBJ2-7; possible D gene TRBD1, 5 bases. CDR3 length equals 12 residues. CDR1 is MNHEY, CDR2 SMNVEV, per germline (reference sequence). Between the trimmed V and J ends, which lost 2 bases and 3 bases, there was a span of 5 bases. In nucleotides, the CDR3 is TGTGCCAGCAGTTTAAGGGGCTACGAGCAGTACTTC. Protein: CASSLRGYEQYF.

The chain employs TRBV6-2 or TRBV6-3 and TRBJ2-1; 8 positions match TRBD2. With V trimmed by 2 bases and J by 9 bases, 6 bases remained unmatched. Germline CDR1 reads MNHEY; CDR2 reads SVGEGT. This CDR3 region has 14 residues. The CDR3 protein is CASSYTGGPSEQFF. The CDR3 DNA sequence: TGTGCCAGCAGTTACACGGGGGGGCCGAGTGAGCAGTTCTTC.

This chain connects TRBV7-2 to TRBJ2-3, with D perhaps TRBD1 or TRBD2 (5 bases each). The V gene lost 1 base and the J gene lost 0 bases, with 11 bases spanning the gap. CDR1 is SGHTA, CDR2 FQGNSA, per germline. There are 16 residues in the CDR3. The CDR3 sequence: CASSLEGGGSTDTQYF. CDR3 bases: TGTGCCAGCAGCTTAGAAGGTGGGGGAAGCACAGATACGCAGTATTTT.

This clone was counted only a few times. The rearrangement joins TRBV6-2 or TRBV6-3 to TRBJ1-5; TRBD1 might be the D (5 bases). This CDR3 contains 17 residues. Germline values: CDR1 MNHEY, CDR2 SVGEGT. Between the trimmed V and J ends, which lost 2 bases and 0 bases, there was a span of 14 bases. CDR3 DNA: TGTGCCAGCAGTTACGGGGGTCGGGGGTATAGCAATCAGCCCCAGCATTTT. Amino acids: CASSYGGRGYSNQPQHF.

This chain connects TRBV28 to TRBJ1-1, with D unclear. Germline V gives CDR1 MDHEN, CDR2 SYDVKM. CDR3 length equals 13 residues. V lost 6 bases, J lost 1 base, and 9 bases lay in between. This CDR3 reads CASSLPQNTEAFF. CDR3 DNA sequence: TGTGCCAGCAGCCTCCCTCAGAACACTGAAGCTTTCTTT.

The CDR3 nucleotides read TGCGCCAGCAGTGAGTCGGGCGACAGGGGGTGGAGGCAGCCCCAGCATTTT. Its translation: CASSESGDRGWRQPQHF. J is TRBJ1-5 and V is TRBV10-1; TRBD1 agrees at 9 bases. Trimming took 0 bases from V and 7 from J; bases not matched to a gene: 10. Germline lookup yields CDR1 WNHNN and CDR2 SYGVQD (reference sequence). CDR3 length equals 17 residues.

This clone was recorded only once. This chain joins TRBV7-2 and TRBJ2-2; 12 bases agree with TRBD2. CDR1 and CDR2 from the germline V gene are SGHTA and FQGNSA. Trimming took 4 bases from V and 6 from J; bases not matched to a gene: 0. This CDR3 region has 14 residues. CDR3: CASSSSGRAGELFF. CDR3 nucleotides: TGTGCCAGCAGCTCTAGCGGGAGGGCCGGGGAGCTGTTTTTT.

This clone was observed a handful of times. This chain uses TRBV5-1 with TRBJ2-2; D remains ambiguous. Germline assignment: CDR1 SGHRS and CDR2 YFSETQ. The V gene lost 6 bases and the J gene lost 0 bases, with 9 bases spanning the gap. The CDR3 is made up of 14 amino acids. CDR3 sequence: CASKGEANTGELFF. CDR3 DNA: TGCGCCAGCAAAGGAGAAGCGAACACCGGGGAGCTGTTTTTT.

The CDR3 DNA reads as TGTGCCAGCAGCCCACTAGACCAGGGAAACTACGAGCAGTACTTC. Encoded protein: CASSPLDQGNYEQYF. The genes are TRBV7-7 and TRBJ2-7, with D perhaps being TRBD1 or TRBD2 (5 bases each). Germline values: CDR1 SSHAT, CDR2 FNYEAQ (reference sequence). The CDR3 contains 15 residues. Trimming pared 5 bases from V and 3 bases from J, leaving 17 bases between.

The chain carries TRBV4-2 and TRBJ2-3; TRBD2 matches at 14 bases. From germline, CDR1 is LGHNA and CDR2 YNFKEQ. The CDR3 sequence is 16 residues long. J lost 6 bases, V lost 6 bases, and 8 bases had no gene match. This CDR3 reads CASSHGGTSGSDTQYF. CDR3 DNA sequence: TGTGCCAGCAGTCACGGTGGGACTAGCGGGAGTGATACGCAGTATTTT.

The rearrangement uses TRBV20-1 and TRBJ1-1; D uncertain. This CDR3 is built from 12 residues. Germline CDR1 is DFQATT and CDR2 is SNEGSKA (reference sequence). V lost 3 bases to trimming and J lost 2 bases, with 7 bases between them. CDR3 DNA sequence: TGCAGTGCTAGTTCAGTCAACACTGAAGCTTTCTTT. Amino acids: CSASSVNTEAFF.